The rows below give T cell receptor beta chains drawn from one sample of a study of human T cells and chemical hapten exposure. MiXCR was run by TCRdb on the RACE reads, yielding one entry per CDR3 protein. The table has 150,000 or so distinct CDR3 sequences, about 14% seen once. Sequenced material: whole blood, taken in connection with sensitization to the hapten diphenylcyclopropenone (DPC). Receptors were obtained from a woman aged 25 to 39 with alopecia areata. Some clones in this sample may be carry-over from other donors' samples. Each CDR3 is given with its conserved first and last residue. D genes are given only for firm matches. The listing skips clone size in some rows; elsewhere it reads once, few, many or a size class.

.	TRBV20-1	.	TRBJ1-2	TGCAGTGCAATCACAGGGTATGGCTACACCTTC	CSAITGYGYTF
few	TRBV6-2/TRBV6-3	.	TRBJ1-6	TGTGCCAGCAGTGTTTGGGCATCACCCCTCCACTTT	CASSVWASPLHF
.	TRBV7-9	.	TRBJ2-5	TGTGCCAGCAGCTTAGGATTTGCGGAACAAGAGACCCAGTACTTC	CASSLGFAEQETQYF
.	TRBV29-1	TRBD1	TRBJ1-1	TGCAGCGTTAAGGGACAGGGCAGGACTGAAGCTTTCTTT	CSVKGQGRTEAFF
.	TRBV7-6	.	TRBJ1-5	TGTGCCAGCAGCTTACAATCAGGGTTGAATCAGCCCCAGCATTTT	CASSLQSGLNQPQHF
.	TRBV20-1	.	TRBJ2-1	TGCAGTGCTAGTAGCCAGTACGTGGGCGATGAGCAGTTCTTC	CSASSQYVGDEQFF
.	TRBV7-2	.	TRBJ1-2	TGTGCCAGCAGCTGGGACTTTCCTAACTATGGCTACACCTTC	CASSWDFPNYGYTF
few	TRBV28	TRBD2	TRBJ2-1	TGTGCCAGCAGTTTCGCGGGGGGGCTTAATGAGCAGTTCTTC	CASSFAGGLNEQFF
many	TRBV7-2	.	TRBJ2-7	TGTGCCAGCAGCTCTAAACCGGGAGCCTACGAGCAGTACTTC	CASSSKPGAYEQYF
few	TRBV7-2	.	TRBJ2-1	TGTGCCAGCAGCTTAGCCCCTGAGCAGTTCTTC	CASSLAPEQFF
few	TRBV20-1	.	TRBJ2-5	TGCAGTGCTACTCTGGGTCAAGAGACCCAGTACTTC	CSATLGQETQYF
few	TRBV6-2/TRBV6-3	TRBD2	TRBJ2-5	TGTGCCAGCAGTCCGGGACTACCGCAAGAGACCCAGTACTTC	CASSPGLPQETQYF
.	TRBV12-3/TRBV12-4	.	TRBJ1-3	TGTGCCAGCAGTACACCAGCAGGGCGGCGAAACACCATATATTTT	CASSTPAGRRNTIYF
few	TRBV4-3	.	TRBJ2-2	TGCGCCAGCAGCCCAACCTCGGTGAACACCGGGGAGCTGTTTTTT	CASSPTSVNTGELFF
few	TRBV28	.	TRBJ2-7	TGTGCCAGCCGCGACCTGAGCAAGAAGCAGTACTTC	CASRDLSKKQYF
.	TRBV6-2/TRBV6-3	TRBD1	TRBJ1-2	TGTGCCAGCAGGGGACAGGTGTATGGCTACACCTTC	CASRGQVYGYTF
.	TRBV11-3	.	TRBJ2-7	TGTGCCAGCAGCTTATCGGCCAGTTCCTACGAGCAGTACTTC	CASSLSASSYEQYF
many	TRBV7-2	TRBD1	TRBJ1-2	TGTGCCAGCAGCCAGCGACAGGGAGCTAACTATGGCTACACCTTC	CASSQRQGANYGYTF
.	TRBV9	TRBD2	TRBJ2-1	TGTGCCAGCAGCGTAGCCCCGACTAGCCTCGATGAGCAGTTCTTC	CASSVAPTSLDEQFF
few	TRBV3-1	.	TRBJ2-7	TGTGCCAGCAGCTCCCCCCTCTACGAGCAGTACTTC	CASSSPLYEQYF
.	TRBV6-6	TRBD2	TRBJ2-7	TGTGCCAGCAGTCAAGATCTCGGACTAGCGGGGGGCGAGCAGTACTTC	CASSQDLGLAGGEQYF
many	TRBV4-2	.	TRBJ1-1	TGTGCCAGCAGGCGCCTGGGCAGGGACATCAACACTGAAGCTTTCTTT	CASRRLGRDINTEAFF
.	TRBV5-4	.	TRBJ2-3	TGTGCCAGCAGCTTGACTAGACGAACAGATACGCAGTATTTT	CASSLTRRTDTQYF
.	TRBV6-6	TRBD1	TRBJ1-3	TGTGCCAGCAGTTACGCCCCACAGGGGAGCTCTGGAAACACCATATATTTT	CASSYAPQGSSGNTIYF
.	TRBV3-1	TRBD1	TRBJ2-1	TGTGCCAGCAGCCAAGATCGGGGACAGGGGATGGATGAGCAGTTCTTC	CASSQDRGQGMDEQFF
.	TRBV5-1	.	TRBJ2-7	TGCGCCAGCAGCTTGGACGGTGGAAGTGACGAGCAGTACTTC	CASSLDGGSDEQYF
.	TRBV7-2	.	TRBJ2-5	TGTGCCAGCTTCTCGGGCTACCGGGGCCCGCGGGAAGAGACCCAGTACTTC	CASFSGYRGPREETQYF
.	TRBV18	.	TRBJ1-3	TGTGCCAGCTCAGCCGGGGACGGAAACACCATATATTTT	CASSAGDGNTIYF
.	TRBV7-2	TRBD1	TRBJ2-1	TGTGCCAGCAGCTTGACAGGGGGCTCCTACAATGAGCAGTTCTTC	CASSLTGGSYNEQFF
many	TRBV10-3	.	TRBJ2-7	TGTGCCATCAGTCAGCAGGCGAGCTCCTACGAGCAGTACTTC	CAISQQASSYEQYF
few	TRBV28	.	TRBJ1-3	TGTGCCAGCAGTCCACCCGGAACAGTTTCCTCTGGAAACACCATATATTTT	CASSPPGTVSSGNTIYF
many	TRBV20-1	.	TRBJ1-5	TGCAGTGCTAGAGAGAAAGGGCGAGGAAGCAATCAGCCCCAGCATTTT	CSAREKGRGSNQPQHF
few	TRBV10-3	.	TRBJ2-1	TGTGCCACCTACGACTTGAGCTCCTACAATGAGCAGTTCTTC	CATYDLSSYNEQFF
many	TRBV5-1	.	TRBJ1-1	TGCGCCAGCAGCTCCCAGGGGATCGGGACTGAAGCTTTCTTT	CASSSQGIGTEAFF
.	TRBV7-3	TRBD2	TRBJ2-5	TGTGCCAGCAGCCGAACTAGCGGGGGTGTCCAAGAGACCCAGTACTTC	CASSRTSGGVQETQYF
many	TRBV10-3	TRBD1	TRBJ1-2	TGTGCCATCAGTGAGGACAGGGGGCCATATGGCTACACCTTC	CAISEDRGPYGYTF
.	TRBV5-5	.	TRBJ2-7	TGTGCCAGCAGCTTCTCCCCAGGGGCCTCCTACGAGCAGTACTTC	CASSFSPGASYEQYF
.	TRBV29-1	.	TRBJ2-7	TGCAGCGCCAGGCCCCAGCAGGACTCCTACGAGCAGTACTTC	CSARPQQDSYEQYF
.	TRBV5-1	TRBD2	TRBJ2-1	TGCGCCAGCAGCCAGGGGACTAGCGGGATAAAGCTAAATGAGCAGTTCTTC	CASSQGTSGIKLNEQFF
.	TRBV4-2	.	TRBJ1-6	TGTGCCAGCAGCCAAGATCACAACTCCTATAATTCACCCCTCCACTTT	CASSQDHNSYNSPLHF
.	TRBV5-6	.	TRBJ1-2	TGTGCCAGCAGCTTAGGAAAGGTTAGCCATGGCTACACCTTC	CASSLGKVSHGYTF
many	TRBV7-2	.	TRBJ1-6	TGTGCCAGCAGCTTAGGGGGCTATAATTCACCCCTCCACTTT	CASSLGGYNSPLHF
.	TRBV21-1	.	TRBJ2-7	TGTGCCAGCAGCAAAGTGGGAGCGGGGGAGACCTACGAGCAGTACTTC	CASSKVGAGETYEQYF
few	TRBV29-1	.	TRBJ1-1	TGCAGCGTTGGCAGGGTGAACACTGAAGCTTTCTTT	CSVGRVNTEAFF
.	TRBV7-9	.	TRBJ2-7	TGTGCCAGCTCTTCCGGGAATTTAGTAGTAATCTCCTACGAGCAGTACTTC	CASSSGNLVVISYEQYF
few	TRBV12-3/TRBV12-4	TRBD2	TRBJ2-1	TGTGCCAGCAGCAATAGCGGGAGTGGAAATGAGCAGTTCTTC	CASSNSGSGNEQFF
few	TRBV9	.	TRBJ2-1	TGTGCCAGCAGCGTAGACCCGAGGGGGAAGTCCAATGAGCAGTTCTTC	CASSVDPRGKSNEQFF
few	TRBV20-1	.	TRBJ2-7	TGCAGTGCTAGATCCCCCGGGACTGGATCCTACGAGCAGTACTTC	CSARSPGTGSYEQYF
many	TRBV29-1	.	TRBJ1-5	TGCAGCGTTGCGGCAGGCATTAGCAATCAGCCCCAGCATTTT	CSVAAGISNQPQHF
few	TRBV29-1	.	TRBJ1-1	TGCAGCGTGATAGGTAACCAGAACACTGAAGCTTTCTTT	CSVIGNQNTEAFF
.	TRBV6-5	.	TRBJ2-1	TGTGCCAGCGGCAAGACGGGCGCTGAGCAGTTCTTC	CASGKTGAEQFF
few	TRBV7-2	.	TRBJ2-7	TGTGCCAGCAGCATCAAGCTTACCGGGACAACCCACGAGCAGTACTTC	CASSIKLTGTTHEQYF
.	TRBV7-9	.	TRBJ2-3	TGTGCCAGCAGCTATCCCCAGCAAGCTAGCACAGATACGCAGTATTTT	CASSYPQQASTDTQYF
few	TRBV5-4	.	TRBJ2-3	TGTGCCAGCAGCCAGCGCACGGGCTTTCGTGGAGGGCAGTATTTT	CASSQRTGFRGGQYF